A single sample is the source of the 20 T cell receptor beta chains below, sequenced in a study of T cells in narcolepsy. Assay: immunoSEQ multiplex PCR; the TCRdb copy retains only in-frame clones and omits some. The table lists tens of thousands of clones, around 78% of them singletons. The sequenced sample was CD45RA- memory CD4+ T cells from PBMCs. Source of these receptors: a human donor with narcolepsy.

The chain is built from TRBV2 and TRBJ1-5, with TRBD1 matching 7 bases. Germline V gene data show CDR1 as SNHLY and CDR2 as FYNNEI. The CDR3 sequence is 16 residues long. Germline trimming cut 6 bases from V and 1 base from J; bases unmatched to any gene: 9. CDR3 region: CASRGRQGGSNQPQHF. CDR3 in DNA: TGTGCCAGCAGGGGAAGACAGGGCGGCAGCAATCAGCCCCAGCATTTT.

CDR3 DNA sequence: TGTGCCAGCAGCCCACTTGGGATGCAGTATGGCTACACCTTC. It yields the protein CASSPLGMQYGYTF. The V gene is TRBV11-2, the J gene TRBJ1-2, with D unresolved. The CDR3 contains 14 residues. V gave up 5 bases and J gave up 5 bases, with 15 bases separating them. Per the germline V gene, CDR1 is SGHAT and CDR2 is FQNNGV.

The genes are TRBV6-1 and TRBJ1-2, with unresolved D. Trimming left V 6 bases short and J 2 bases short, with 7 bases between. The V gene's germline CDR1 is MNHNS and CDR2 SASEGT. The CDR3 extends over 12 amino acids. The CDR3 sequence is CASRDGNYGYTF. In nucleotides, the CDR3 is TGTGCCAGCAGGGACGGGAACTATGGCTACACCTTC.

This chain connects TRBV29-1 to TRBJ1-5; TRBD1 might be the D (6 bases). The germline CDR1 and CDR2 sequences are SQVTM and ANQGSEA. The length of the CDR3 is 13 residues. The V and J ends lost 5 bases and 5 bases respectively, with 13 bases between them. CDR3 in DNA: TGCAGCGTTTCCAAGGGGGGGGATCAGCCCCAGCATTTT. Residues: CSVSKGGDQPQHF.

This clone turned up a few times. The chain employs TRBV6-5 and TRBJ2-5; D possibly uses TRBD1 or TRBD2 (5 bases each). V was trimmed by 5 bases and J by 7 bases, leaving 5 bases between them. CDR3 length equals 10 residues. Per germline, CDR1 MNHEY and CDR2 SVGAGI. The CDR3: CASSGGTQYF. The CDR3 nucleotides are TGTGCCAGCAGTGGGGGGACCCAGTACTTC.

The chain uses TRBV9 and TRBJ2-1, with 8 bases matching TRBD1. With 3 bases clipped from V and 9 bases from J, the junction kept 8 bases outside the gene matches. The CDR3 has 14 amino acids. Germline loops: CDR1 SGDLS, CDR2 YYNGEE. The CDR3 nucleotides read TGTGCCAGCAGCGCACAGACAGGGGCTATTGAGCAGTTCTTC. Translating gives CASSAQTGAIEQFF.

This sequence joins TRBV5-4 and TRBJ2-2, with D possibly TRBD1 on 6 matching bases. The CDR3 is 15 amino acids. CDR1 and CDR2 (germline): SGHNT, YYREEE (reference sequence). Trimming pared 4 bases from V and 5 bases from J, leaving 15 bases between. Written as DNA, the CDR3 is TGTGCCAGCAGCAGACCCAGACAGGAGACCGGGGAGCTGTTTTTT. It translates to CASSRPRQETGELFF.

The CDR3 DNA sequence: TGTGCCAGCAGCTTAATCACGGGGCCTACCTACGAGCAGTACTTC. Encoded protein: CASSLITGPTYEQYF. The gene calls are TRBV7-8 and TRBJ2-7; TRBD1 or TRBD2 may be the D gene (5 bases each). The V end was cut by 2 bases, the J end by 2 bases, with 13 bases between. Germline CDR1 reads SGHVS; CDR2 reads FQNEAQ. The CDR3 runs 15 residues.

This chain connects TRBV5-1 to TRBJ1-1; D uncertain. Between the trimmed V and J ends, which lost 0 bases and 4 bases, there was a span of 13 bases. Germline CDR1 SGHRS, CDR2 YFSETQ. CDR3 size: 15 residues. Here the CDR3 reads CASSLAEEVGTEAFF. The CDR3 nucleotides are TGCGCCAGCAGCTTGGCCGAAGAGGTTGGCACTGAAGCTTTCTTT.

The chain uses TRBV27 and TRBJ2-7, with 7 bases aligning to TRBD2. The CDR3 loop spans 16 amino acids. Trimming cost V 0 bases and J 2 bases; bases outside gene matches: 7. The germline V gene encodes CDR1 MNHEY and CDR2 SMNVEV (reference sequence). The CDR3: CASSLSAGLPAYEQYF. For the CDR3, the DNA is TGTGCCAGCAGTTTATCTGCGGGACTACCAGCCTACGAGCAGTACTTC.

The chain joins TRBV7-2 to TRBJ2-5; D possibly corresponds to TRBD1 (6 bases). V was cut by 5 bases and J by 5 bases, with 12 bases left in between. Per the germline V gene, CDR1 is SGHTA and CDR2 is FQGNSA. The CDR3 is 13 residues long. The CDR3 is CASSRQVMETQYF. CDR3 in DNA: TGTGCCAGCAGCAGACAGGTTATGGAGACCCAGTACTTC.

The chain has TRBV28 and TRBJ1-2, with D uncertain. The germline V and J ends were trimmed by 5 bases and 4 bases, with 17 bases remaining between them. In germline, CDR1 is MDHEN, CDR2 SYDVKM. This CDR3 contains 15 residues. Written as DNA, the CDR3 is TGTGCCAGCAGTCTGGGCAACCATCGGGTCTATGGCTACACCTTC. Translated, it gives CASSLGNHRVYGYTF.

The V and J genes are TRBV5-1 and TRBJ1-2; the D is unclear. Germline-derived CDR1 and CDR2 are SGHRS and YFSETQ. V was pared by 0 bases and J by 0 bases, with 6 bases between. The CDR3 totals 14 residues. CDR3 in DNA: TGCGCCAGCAGCTTGGACAGCCCTAACTATGGCTACACCTTC. It codes for CASSLDSPNYGYTF. Complete variable domain (other parts from reference TRBV5-1 and TRBJ1-2): KAGVTQTPRYLIKTRGQQVTLSCSPISGHRSVSWYQQTPGQGLQFLFEYFSETQRNKGNFPGRFSGRQFSNSRSEMNVSTLELGDSALYLCASSLDSPNYGYTFGSGTRLTVV.

This clone has more than one count but fewer than ten. The chain employs TRBV5-4 and TRBJ2-2; 7 positions match TRBD2. Trimming removed 2 bases from V and 4 bases from J; junction bases left unmatched: 5. The CDR3 runs to 15 residues. Germline V gene sequence: CDR1 SGHNT, CDR2 YYREEE (reference sequence). The CDR3 nucleotides read TGTGCCAGCAGCTTCAGGACTAGTGCCACCGGGGAGCTGTTTTTT. This sequence encodes CASSFRTSATGELFF.

This CDR3 is CASSREQGTSPLHF. DNA for the CDR3: TGTGCCAGCAGCCGCGAACAGGGAACCTCACCCCTCCACTTT. The chain recombines TRBV7-9 with TRBJ1-6, with a possible D match to TRBD1 (6 bases). Germline V gene sequence: CDR1 SEHNR, CDR2 FQNEAQ (reference sequence). The CDR3 contains 14 residues. V lost 5 bases to trimming and J lost 10 bases, with 15 bases between them.

Note on this clone: Sequence at one end of the junction differs from germline and may be a read error. The J gene is TRBJ2-5, the V gene TRBV7-8; 7 bases align to TRBD1. The CDR3 has 14 amino acids. Germline CDR1 and CDR2: SGHVS and FQNEAQ. In DNA form, the CDR3 reads TGTGCCAGCAGCCCAGGGGGACAGCAAGGGACCCAGTACTTC. Translation: CASSPGGQQGTQYF.

The V call is TRBV6-1, the J call TRBJ1-5; weak D call: TRBD1 (6 bases). This CDR3 is 19 amino acids long. V dropped 1 base and J dropped 4 bases, with 23 bases sitting between them. Germline assignment: CDR1 MNHNS and CDR2 SASEGT. The CDR3 DNA reads TGTGCCAGCAGTGAAGGACTGGGTGCTCCGGGGGCCAGGAATCAGCCCCAGCATTTT. Translation gives CASSEGLGAPGARNQPQHF.

The chain joins TRBV15 to TRBJ1-3, with D tentatively TRBD1 (6 bases). CDR1 and CDR2 from the germline V gene are LNHNV and YYDKDF (reference sequence). CDR3 length: 15 residues. Trimming stripped 3 bases from V and 0 bases from J, with 9 bases between. The CDR3 bases are TGTGCCACCAGCAGGGACAGATACTCTGGAAACACCATATATTTT. Protein sequence: CATSRDRYSGNTIYF.

The rearrangement uses TRBV7-2 and TRBJ2-7; D is perhaps TRBD2 (6 bases). The CDR3 consists of 15 residues. V gave up 1 base and J gave up 0 bases, with 10 bases separating them. In germline, CDR1 is SGHTA, CDR2 FQGNSA. The DNA of the CDR3 is TGTGCCAGCAGCTTAGTTCTGGGGGGCTCCTACGAGCAGTACTTC. Translating gives CASSLVLGGSYEQYF. Drawing the rest from reference TRBV7-2 and TRBJ2-7, the complete variable domain is GAGVSQSPSNKVTEKGKDVELRCDPISGHTALYWYRQSLGQGLEFLIYFQGNSAPDKSGLPSDRFSAERTGGSVSTLTIQRTQQEDSAVYLCASSLVLGGSYEQYFGPGTRLTVT.

The rearrangement joins TRBV10-3 to TRBJ1-1; D gene ambiguous. The CDR3 is made up of 14 amino acids. The V and J ends lost 4 bases and 0 bases respectively, with 9 bases between them. The germline CDR1 and CDR2 sequences are ENHRY and SYGVKD. The CDR3 loop reads CAISVRDMNTEAFF. In DNA form, the CDR3 reads TGTGCCATCAGTGTCCGAGACATGAACACTGAAGCTTTCTTT.